The TCR beta chain under discussion was sequenced for a study of T cells in tumors after PD-1 blockade. In the study overall: Prior checkpoint blockade, systemic immunosuppressant use, or anti-cancer therapy within 4 weeks excluded patients. During anti-PD-1 treatment, some patients continued daily vismodegib 150 mg.

On this clone: What it binds is unknown.

The CDR3 extends over 16 amino acids. CDR1 and CDR2 from the germline V gene are SGHVS and FQNEAQ. V lost 5 bases, J lost 5 bases, and 7 bases stayed unmatched. Genomic DNA template from tumor biopsies or peripheral blood, roughly 616 ng to 6,004 ng input. Overall study findings and caveats: About 41% of tumor TCR clonotypes were also found in blood.

The protocol was immunoSEQ multiplex PCR, while the TCRdb copy is restricted to in-frame clones and leaves out a portion. The table has approximately 46,000 clones, 75% to 80% seen once; the top ten hold 15% to 20%. The TCR comes from a human donor with basal cell carcinoma. This sample comprised PBMCs, obtained before anti-PD-1 treatment. The chain recombines TRBV7-8 with TRBJ2-7; TRBD2 aligns across 15 bases. Written as DNA, the CDR3 is TGTGCCAGCAGCGGAGGACTAGCGGGAGGGGGAAACGAGCAGTACTTC. Amino acid sequence: CASSGGLAGGGNEQYF.